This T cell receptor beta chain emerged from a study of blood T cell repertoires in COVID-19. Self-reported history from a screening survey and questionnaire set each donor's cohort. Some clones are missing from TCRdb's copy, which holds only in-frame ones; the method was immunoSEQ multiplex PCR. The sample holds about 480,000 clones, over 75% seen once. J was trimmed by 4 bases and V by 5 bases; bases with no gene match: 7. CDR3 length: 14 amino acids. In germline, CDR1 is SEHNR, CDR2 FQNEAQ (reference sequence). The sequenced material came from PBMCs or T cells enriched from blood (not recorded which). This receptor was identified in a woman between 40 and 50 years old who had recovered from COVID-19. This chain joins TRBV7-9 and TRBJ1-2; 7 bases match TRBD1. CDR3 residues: CASSPGQRLYGYTF. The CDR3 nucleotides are TGTGCCAGCAGCCCGGGACAGAGACTCTATGGCTACACCTTC.